This T cell receptor beta chain originates from a study of neoadjuvant anti-PD-1 for oral cavity cancer. Time point indicated: after neoadjuvant nivolumab, at surgical resection. Patients were newly diagnosed with stage II-IVA oral cavity squamous cell carcinoma without prior systemic or radiation treatment. Profiled with immunoSEQ multiplex PCR; TCRdb holds only in-frame clones, not every one. The sample carries about 23,000 clones, 45% recorded once. This CDR3 has 18 amino acids. The junction had 7 bases not matched to a gene; V was cut back by 5 bases and J by 0 bases. The V gene's germline CDR1 is LNHDA and CDR2 SQIVND (reference sequence).

The chain uses TRBV19 and TRBJ2-3, with TRBD2 matching 14 bases. The starting material was tumor tissue, obtained after nivolumab (anti-PD-1) treatment. This receptor was taken from a person between 35 and 79 years old with oral cavity squamous cell carcinoma. CDR3: CASSGTSGGRTSTDTQYF. The CDR3 region has the DNA TGTGCCAGTAGTGGGACTAGCGGGGGAAGAACTAGCACAGATACGCAGTATTTT.